This T cell receptor (beta chain) was recovered during a study of metastatic and nonmetastatic thyroid tumors. The germline V gene encodes CDR1 SGHAT and CDR2 FQNNGV. CDR3 length: 16 amino acids. V gave up 1 base and J gave up 4 bases, with 13 bases separating them. Authors' data handling: Clinicopathological groups of papillary thyroid cancer showed CDR3 differences that were used to build a distant-metastasis classifier. TCRdb re-called the PCR reads through MiXCR. The V and J calls and clone size are TCRdb's, not the authors'. The data contain approximately 35,000 clones, roughly a third of them singletons. All patients were untreated before thyroid surgery.

The receptor was isolated from a female donor with papillary thyroid cancer or a benign thyroid nodule (not recorded which). Some clones in this sample may be carry-over from other donors' samples. The chain carries TRBV11-2 and TRBJ2-2; D may match TRBD1 or TRBD2 (5 bases each). Material for sequencing was tumor tissue. CDR3 coding DNA: TGTGCCAGCAGCTTAGTCGGGGCGATAAGCACCGGGGAGCTGTTTTTT. It encodes CASSLVGAISTGELFF.